Ten or more counts support the clone carrying this T cell receptor (beta chain). These data originate in a study of T-cell reconstitution after alpha-beta-depleted transplantation in children. TCRbeta library preparation incorporated unique molecular identifiers. One entry per CDR3 protein results from TCRdb running MiXCR on the PCR reads. Of 100,000 to 120,000 distinct CDR3 sequences listed, 10% are singletons. J lost 4 bases, V lost 5 bases, and 2 bases had no gene match. The CDR3 has 12 residues. CDR1 and CDR2 from the germline V gene are SGHRS and YFSETQ. The source of this sequence is a human donor who donated a stem cell graft to a child with acute lymphoblastic leukemia. The input for sequencing was PBMCs from the stem cell graft donor, taken from the stem cell graft. This chain joins TRBV5-1 and TRBJ2-7; 8 nucleotides align to TRBD2. CDR3 region: CASRTSEYEQYF. DNA for the CDR3: TGCGCCAGCAGGACTAGCGAGTACGAGCAGTACTTC. Full variable domain (remainder filled in from reference TRBV5-1 and TRBJ2-7): KAGVTQTPRYLIKTRGQQVTLSCSPISGHRSVSWYQQTPGQGLQFLFEYFSETQRNKGNFPGRFSGRQFSNSRSEMNVSTLELGDSALYLCASRTSEYEQYFGPGTRLTVT.